The rows below give T cell receptor beta chains drawn from one sample of a study of T cells in Graves' hyperthyroidism and ophthalmopathy. Via MiXCR, TCRdb re-called the multiplex PCR reads, giving one row per CDR3 protein. The sample lists fewer than 350,000 distinct CDR3 sequences, 20% to 25% occurring once. Sequencing input: blood. Receptors were obtained from a woman aged 50 to 60 with Graves' hyperthyroidism. Both conserved end residues are part of each CDR3. A D gene is named only where the DNA matches it firmly. A row's size may be missing; if present it is once, few, many or a size class.

clone_size,v_call,j_call,d_call,cdr3_nt,cdr3_aa
few,TRBV5-1,TRBJ2-5,-,TGCGCCAGCGGCCAGGGGGAGACCCAGTACTTC,CASGQGETQYF
many,TRBV28,TRBJ2-4,-,TGTGCCAGCAGTTTAGCGGGGCTGGCCAAAAACATTCAGTACTTC,CASSLAGLAKNIQYF
many,TRBV2,TRBJ2-2,TRBD2,TGTGCCAGCAGTGAAGAGGTGCTAGCGGGAGGGGACGGGGAGCTGTTTTTT,CASSEEVLAGGDGELFF
-,TRBV12-3/TRBV12-4,TRBJ1-1,-,TGTGCCAGCAGATGGGGCTTAGGGGACACTGAAGCTTTCTTT,CASRWGLGDTEAFF
many,TRBV29-1,TRBJ1-1,-,TGCAGCGTTGCTGGGCAGAAAAGAATCATGAACACTGAAGCTTTCTTT,CSVAGQKRIMNTEAFF
-,TRBV5-5,TRBJ1-5,-,TGTGCCAGCAGCTTGGGACAAGTAAATCAGCCCCGGCATTTT,CASSLGQVNQPRHF
-,TRBV9,TRBJ2-7,-,TGTGCCAGCAGCGTGGGGAGCCTCTCCTACGAGCAGTACTTC,CASSVGSLSYEQYF
-,TRBV10-2,TRBJ1-6,-,TGCGCCAGCAGAGGACAGAGAAATTCACCCCCCCACTTT,CASRGQRNSPPHF
many,TRBV2,TRBJ1-2,-,TGTGCCAGCAGTGAAGCGGGTGGCTACACCTTC,CASSEAGGYTF
many,TRBV6-2/TRBV6-3,TRBJ2-1,TRBD2,TGTGCCAGCAGTTCCGGGACTAGCGGGAGTAATGAGCAGTTCTTC,CASSSGTSGSNEQFF
many,TRBV10-2,TRBJ2-6,-,TGCGCCAGTAAAGCTTGGGGCTCTGGGGCCAACGTCCTGACTTTC,CASKAWGSGANVLTF
many,TRBV28,TRBJ1-3,-,TGTGCCAGCAGTTTCGGGGGTGCTGGAAACACCATATATTTT,CASSFGGAGNTIYF
many,TRBV2,TRBJ2-1,-,TGTGCCAGCAGTGAGGGACTTCCTTACAATGAGCAGTTCTTC,CASSEGLPYNEQFF
few,TRBV6-1,TRBJ2-5,-,TGTGCCAGCCAGGGGACGGAGACCCAGTACTTC,CASQGTETQYF
-,TRBV10-1,TRBJ1-5,TRBD1,TGCGCCAGCGGAGCCCGGGACAGGTTATTTAGCAATCAGCCCCAGCATTTT,CASGARDRLFSNQPQHF
many,TRBV2,TRBJ2-7,-,TGTGCCAGCAGTGAACAGTCCTACGAGCAGTACTTC,CASSEQSYEQYF
-,TRBV6-5,TRBJ1-1,-,TGTGCCAGCAGTTACTCGGTGGGGGGCGTGGACACTGAAGCTTTCTTT,CASSYSVGGVDTEAFF
many,TRBV28,TRBJ2-5,-,TGTGCCAGCAGGAGACGGGACTTCGGGTACCAAGAGACCCAGTACTTC,CASRRRDFGYQETQYF
-,TRBV20-1,TRBJ2-3,TRBD2,TGCAGTGCTAGACCTCCGGGACTAGCGGGAAGAGATACGCAGTATTTT,CSARPPGLAGRDTQYF
-,TRBV20-1,TRBJ2-7,-,TGCAGTGCTAGAGATCGGGACTCCTCCTACGAGCAGTACTTC,CSARDRDSSYEQYF
many,TRBV20-1,TRBJ2-3,-,TGCAGTGCTAGAGAGGGGGGATACACAGATACGCAGTATTTT,CSAREGGYTDTQYF
-,TRBV11-2,TRBJ1-1,-,TGTGCCAGCAGCTTATCGGGAAGGGGTTCCACTGAAGCTTTCTTT,CASSLSGRGSTEAFF
few,TRBV14,TRBJ2-5,-,TGTGCCAGCAGCCAATTTCGTGGGGGCCAAGAGACCCAGTACTTC,CASSQFRGGQETQYF
many,TRBV11-1,TRBJ2-5,-,TGTGCCAGCAGCTCCGGGACGAGAGAGGGGGGGGTTGGCCAGTACTTC,CASSSGTREGGVGQYF
many,TRBV2,TRBJ2-7,TRBD2,TGTGCCAGCAGCCTTACCCGACTAGCGGGAACCTACGAGCAGTACTTC,CASSLTRLAGTYEQYF
few,TRBV7-9,TRBJ1-2,-,TGTGCCAGCAGCCCGGAACAGGTACTCTATGGCTACACCTTC,CASSPEQVLYGYTF
many,TRBV5-1,TRBJ1-1,TRBD1,TGCGCCAGCAGCTCCAGGACAGGGGAGATGAACACTGAAGCTTTCTTT,CASSSRTGEMNTEAFF
many,TRBV7-9,TRBJ2-6,-,TGTGCCAGCAGCTTTGAGGGAGCCTCTGGGGCCAACGTCCTGACTTTC,CASSFEGASGANVLTF
-,TRBV29-1,TRBJ1-2,-,TGCAGCGTTTTGGGACAAGGCTACACCTTC,CSVLGQGYTF
many,TRBV20-1,TRBJ2-7,TRBD2,TGCAGTGCCCTTAATCGGGAGGACGGCTACGAGCAGTACTTC,CSALNREDGYEQYF
many,TRBV3-1,TRBJ1-1,-,TGTGCCAGCAGCCTACAGAACACTGAAGCTTTCTTT,CASSLQNTEAFF
-,TRBV18,TRBJ2-1,TRBD1,TGTGCCAGCTCACGACAGGGGCCGCGGCTCTTC,CASSRQGPRLF
few,TRBV12-3/TRBV12-4,TRBJ2-7,-,TGTGCCAGCAGCGACATGAGCTCCTACGAGCAGTACTTC,CASSDMSSYEQYF
-,TRBV27,TRBJ2-7,TRBD1,TGTGCCAGCAGTTCACCGGGACAGGGTAAACGATCCTACGAGCAGTACTTC,CASSSPGQGKRSYEQYF
many,TRBV2,TRBJ1-5,-,TGTGCCAGCAGTCCGGGACCACAGCCCCAGCATTTT,CASSPGPQPQHF
many,TRBV6-2/TRBV6-3,TRBJ1-5,TRBD1,TGTGCCAGCAGTCAGCAGGGGGCTAGACAGCCCCAGCATTTT,CASSQQGARQPQHF
many,TRBV7-9,TRBJ1-2,TRBD1,TGTGCCAGCAGCTTTGACGGGACAGGAGCTAACTATGGCTACACCTTC,CASSFDGTGANYGYTF
many,TRBV18,TRBJ2-3,-,TGTGCCAGCTCACCAAAAGGCAGGGATGATACGCAGTATTTT,CASSPKGRDDTQYF
many,TRBV11-3,TRBJ2-1,-,TGTACCAGCCAAAGCGGTTCCTACAATGAGCAGTTCTTC,CTSQSGSYNEQFF
-,TRBV5-1,TRBJ2-2,TRBD2,TGCGCCAGCAGCAGGCAGCGGGAGACGGTGCTGTTTTTT,CASSRQRETVLFF